The rows below give T cell receptor beta chains drawn from one sample of a study of T-cell memory formation after mild COVID-19. MiXCR, applied by TCRdb to the 5' RACE reads, yields one record per CDR3 protein. The profile shows approximately 580,000 distinct CDR3 sequences, roughly 20% of them singletons. The sequencing input was PBMCs or a T cell subset sorted from them (not recorded which). The receptors shown here come from an adult woman who had mild COVID-19 (a few samples of this study predate the infection). Cell type and time point are not known. Each CDR3 is given with its conserved first and last residue. D genes are given only for firm matches. Some rows have no size entry. The others give once, few or many, or a class for an expanded clone.

TRBD1,-,TRBV7-2,TRBJ1-6,CASSFRDSNSPLHF,TGTGCCAGCAGCTTCCGGGACAGTAATTCACCCCTCCACTTT
TRBD1,few,TRBV5-1,TRBJ2-7,CASRPDRASYEQYF,TGCGCCAGCAGACCTGACAGGGCCTCCTACGAGCAGTACTTC
TRBD2,few,TRBV29-1,TRBJ2-3,CSAREGTDTQYF,TGCAGCGCTCGGGAGGGCACAGATACGCAGTATTTT
-,-,TRBV14,TRBJ1-1,CASSHYRQNTEAFF,TGTGCCAGCAGCCATTACAGACAGAACACTGAAGCTTTCTTT
-,-,TRBV27,TRBJ2-7,CASSLTGWTTYEQYF,TGTGCCAGCAGTCTAACAGGGTGGACGACCTACGAGCAGTACTTC
-,-,TRBV25-1,TRBJ2-3,CASSGGRGLTDTQYF,TGTGCCAGCAGTGGGGGCAGGGGACTCACAGATACGCAGTATTTT
TRBD2,-,TRBV6-2/TRBV6-3,TRBJ2-7,CASSSTSGRGYEQYF,TGTGCCAGCAGTTCGACTAGCGGGAGGGGGTACGAGCAGTACTTC
-,few,TRBV24-1,TRBJ2-3,CATSDQDRTQYF,TGTGCCACCAGTGACCAAGATCGTACGCAGTATTTT
TRBD2,-,TRBV6-1,TRBJ2-1,CASSELLAGGFFSSYNEQFF,TGTGCCAGCAGTGAATTACTAGCGGGGGGGTTCTTTAGCTCCTACAATGAGCAGTTCTTC
TRBD2,many,TRBV7-2,TRBJ2-1,CASSLLGPSGRNEQFF,TGTGCCAGCAGCTTACTGGGCCCTAGCGGAAGGAATGAGCAGTTCTTC
-,-,TRBV7-6,TRBJ2-1,CASSPVGVSYNEQFF,TGTGCCAGCAGTCCAGTAGGGGTCTCCTACAATGAGCAGTTCTTC
-,few,TRBV21-1,TRBJ1-2,CASSPRGTF,TGTGCCAGCAGCCCCCGTGGCACCTTC
-,-,TRBV7-8,TRBJ2-7,CASSSQESYEQYF,TGTGCCAGCAGTTCCCAGGAGTCCTACGAGCAGTACTTC
TRBD1,-,TRBV5-1,TRBJ2-5,CASSSYLGDRAETQYF,TGCGCCAGCAGCTCGTATCTAGGGGACAGGGCAGAGACCCAGTACTTC
-,-,TRBV6-2/TRBV6-3,TRBJ2-5,CASTLQAGRGKTQYF,TGTGCCAGCACCCTCCAGGCAGGTCGTGGCAAGACCCAGTACTTC
TRBD2,-,TRBV9,TRBJ2-1,CASSVVGTSGYNEQFF,TGTGCCAGCAGCGTAGTAGGGACTAGTGGTTACAATGAGCAGTTCTTC
-,-,TRBV19,TRBJ1-1,CAVGSLNTEAFF,TGTGCAGTAGGCAGCTTGAACACTGAAGCTTTCTTT
TRBD2,-,TRBV30,TRBJ2-1,CAWSVGGGYNEQFF,TGTGCCTGGAGTGTGGGCGGGGGGTACAATGAGCAGTTCTTC
TRBD1,-,TRBV11-1,TRBJ1-1,CASSLGTGGAFF,TGTGCCAGCAGCTTAGGGACAGGAGGAGCTTTCTTT
-,few,TRBV2,TRBJ2-6,CASNPIEHRVANVLTF,TGTGCCAGCAACCCAATTGAGCACCGGGTAGCCAACGTCCTGACTTTC
TRBD1,-,TRBV27,TRBJ2-3,CASSGTGITDTQYF,TGTGCCAGCAGTGGGACAGGGATCACAGATACGCAGTATTTT
-,-,TRBV4-1,TRBJ2-7,CASSQGLQLPYEQYF,TGCGCCAGCAGCCAAGGACTTCAACTCCCCTACGAGCAGTACTTC